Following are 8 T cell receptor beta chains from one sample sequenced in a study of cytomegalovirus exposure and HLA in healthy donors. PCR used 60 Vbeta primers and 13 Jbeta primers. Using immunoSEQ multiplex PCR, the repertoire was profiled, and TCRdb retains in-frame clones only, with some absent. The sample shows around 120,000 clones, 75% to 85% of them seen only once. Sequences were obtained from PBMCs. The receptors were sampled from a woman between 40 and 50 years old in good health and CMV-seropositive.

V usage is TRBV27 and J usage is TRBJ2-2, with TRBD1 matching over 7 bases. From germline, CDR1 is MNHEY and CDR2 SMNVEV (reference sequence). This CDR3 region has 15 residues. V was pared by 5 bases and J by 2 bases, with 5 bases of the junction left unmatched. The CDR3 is CASSRRQGNTGELFF. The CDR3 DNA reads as TGTGCCAGCAGTCGACGACAGGGCAACACCGGGGAGCTGTTTTTT.

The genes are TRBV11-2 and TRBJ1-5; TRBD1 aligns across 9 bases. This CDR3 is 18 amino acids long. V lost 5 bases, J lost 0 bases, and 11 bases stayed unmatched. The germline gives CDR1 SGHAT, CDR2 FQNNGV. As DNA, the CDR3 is TGTGCCAGCAGCCCCCGATTGGACAGGGGATATAGCAATCAGCCCCAGCATTTT. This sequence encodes CASSPRLDRGYSNQPQHF. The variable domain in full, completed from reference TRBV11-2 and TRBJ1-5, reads EAGVAQSPRYKIIEKRQSVAFWCNPISGHATLYWYQQILGQGPKLLIQFQNNGVVDDSQLPKDRFSAERLKGVDSTLKIQPAKLEDSAVYLCASSPRLDRGYSNQPQHFGDGTRLSIL.

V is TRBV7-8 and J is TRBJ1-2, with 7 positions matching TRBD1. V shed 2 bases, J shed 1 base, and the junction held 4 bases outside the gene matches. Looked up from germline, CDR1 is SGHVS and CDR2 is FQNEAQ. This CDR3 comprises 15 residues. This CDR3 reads CASSLSRDSNYGYTF. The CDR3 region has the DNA TGTGCCAGCAGCTTAAGCCGGGACAGTAACTATGGCTACACCTTC.

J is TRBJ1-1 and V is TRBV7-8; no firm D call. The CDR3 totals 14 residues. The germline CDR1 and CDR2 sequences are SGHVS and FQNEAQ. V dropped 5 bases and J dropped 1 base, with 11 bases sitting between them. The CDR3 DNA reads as TGTGCCAGCAGCCCCCCTTGGCAGAACACTGAAGCTTTCTTT. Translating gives CASSPPWQNTEAFF.

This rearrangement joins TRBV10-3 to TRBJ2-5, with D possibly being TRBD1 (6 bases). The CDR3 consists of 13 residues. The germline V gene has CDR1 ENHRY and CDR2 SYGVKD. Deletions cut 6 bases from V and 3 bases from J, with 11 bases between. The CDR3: CAISGWTEETQYF. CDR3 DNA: TGTGCCATCAGCGGCTGGACAGAAGAGACCCAGTACTTC.

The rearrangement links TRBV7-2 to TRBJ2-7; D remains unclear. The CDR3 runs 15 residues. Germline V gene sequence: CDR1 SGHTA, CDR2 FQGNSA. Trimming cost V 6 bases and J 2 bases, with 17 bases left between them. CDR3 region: CASRYDSTSTYEQYF. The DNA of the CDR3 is TGTGCCAGCAGGTATGACTCAACATCAACCTACGAGCAGTACTTC.

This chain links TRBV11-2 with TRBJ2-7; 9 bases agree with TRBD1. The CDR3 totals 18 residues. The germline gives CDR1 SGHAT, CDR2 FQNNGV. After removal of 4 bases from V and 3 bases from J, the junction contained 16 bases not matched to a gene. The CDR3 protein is CASSSQDRGLQFLYEQYF. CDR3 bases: TGTGCCAGCAGCTCGCAGGACAGGGGACTGCAATTCCTCTACGAGCAGTACTTC.

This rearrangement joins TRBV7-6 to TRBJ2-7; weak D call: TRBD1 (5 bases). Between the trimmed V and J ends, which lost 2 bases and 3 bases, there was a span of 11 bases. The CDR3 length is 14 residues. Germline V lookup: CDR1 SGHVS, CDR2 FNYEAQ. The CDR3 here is CASSLSGILYEQYF. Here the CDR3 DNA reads TGTGCCAGCAGCTTATCAGGGATTCTCTACGAGCAGTACTTC.